The 31 T cell receptor beta chains in this list originate from one sample, sequenced in a study of cytomegalovirus exposure and HLA in healthy donors (dated by TCRdb to between 2016 and 2019). The library relied on the immunoSEQ multiplex PCR assay. For the multiplex PCR, a mixture combining 60 forward primers for TCR Vbeta segments and 13 reverse primers for TCR Jbeta segments was used. Drawn from immuneACCESS, this table holds only the in-frame rearrangements with V and J called that TCRdb kept. Clones are partly lost; checked studies trace under half to an unresolved V gene and leave the rest unexplained. The sample contains more than 150,000 clones, 85% of them found a single time. About 2.3% of the sample belongs to the ten largest clones. Source material: PBMCs. Receptor source: a young woman in good health and CMV-seronegative.

In this sample, this clone turned up once. CDR3 sequence (DNA): TGTGCCAGCAGTGAAAGGAGGAAAGAGACCCAGTACTTC. Translating gives CASSERRKETQYF. The chain carries TRBV2 and TRBJ2-5; D perhaps matches TRBD2 (5 bases). Trimming removed 2 bases from V and 3 bases from J, with 7 bases in between. The germline V gene encodes CDR1 SNHLY and CDR2 FYNNEI. The CDR3 totals 13 residues.

Turning to this clone: At one of its ends the junction is not consistent with the germline gene, which may arise from a read error. The rearrangement uses TRBV6-6 and TRBJ1-3; no reliable D call. The CDR3 spans 15 residues. The germline V gene has CDR1 MNHNY and CDR2 SVGAGI (reference sequence). CDR3 sequence (DNA): TGTGCCAGCAGCCTCACAGCTAGCTCTGGAAGCACCATATATTTT. Translating it yields CASSLTASSGSTIYF.

This clone was detected a few times. V and J are TRBV18 and TRBJ2-7; 7 bases agree with TRBD1. Germline values: CDR1 KGHSH, CDR2 LQKENI. CDR3 length: 14 residues. V lost 2 bases and J lost 4; bases outside the gene matches: 5. The chain's CDR3 is CASSPDRVGYEQYF. The CDR3 DNA sequence: TGTGCCAGCTCACCAGACAGGGTGGGATACGAGCAGTACTTC.

As regards this clone: Here the CDR3 omits its conserved ending phenylalanine or tryptophan, so a read error is the likely source. The DNA is left out, because the CDR3 cannot be placed on it with certainty; the CDR3 is given as TCRdb lists it. The chain combines TRBV6-6 with TRBJ2-7; whether TRBD1, the table's D call, matches the DNA was not checked. Germline CDR1 reads MNHNY; CDR2 reads SVGAGI (reference sequence). Ends included, the CDR3 has 12 residues. CDR3 protein: CASRPDRGRVSI.

V is TRBV19 and J is TRBJ2-2, with D maybe TRBD2 (6 bases). V gave up 8 bases and J gave up 8 bases, with 15 bases separating them. The CDR3 covers 13 residues. Germline loops: CDR1 LNHDA, CDR2 SQIVND (reference sequence). Here the CDR3 reads CASDGFSGGELFF. The DNA of the CDR3 is TGTGCCAGTGATGGGTTTAGCGGTGGGGAGCTGTTTTTT. Looking up the rest from reference TRBV19 and TRBJ2-2 gives the full variable domain: DGGITQSPKYLFRKEGQNVTLSCEQNLNHDAMYWYRQDPGQGLRLIYYSQIVNDFQKGDIAEGYSVSREKKESFPLTVTSAQKNPTAFYLCASDGFSGGELFFGEGSRLTVL.

V is TRBV27 and J is TRBJ1-4; possibly TRBD1 for D (6 bases). The germline V gene encodes CDR1 MNHEY and CDR2 SMNVEV (reference sequence). Trimming pared 2 bases from V and 5 bases from J, leaving 15 bases between. The CDR3 runs 16 residues. The CDR3 sequence: CASSLINQGKNEKLFF. The CDR3 DNA is TGTGCCAGCAGTTTAATTAATCAGGGGAAAAATGAAAAACTGTTTTTT.

V usage is TRBV27 and J usage is TRBJ2-3, with a possible D match to TRBD2 (6 bases). CDR1 is MNHEY, CDR2 SMNVEV, per germline (reference sequence). Trimming pared 10 bases from V and 4 bases from J, leaving 18 bases between. The CDR3 is 14 amino acids. The CDR3 sequence is CATSRGWGSDTQYF. The CDR3, as DNA: TGTGCCACCTCACGGGGGTGGGGGTCAGATACGCAGTATTTT.

The chain has TRBV4-2 and TRBJ1-1; 9 bases are shared with TRBD1. Unmatched junction bases numbered 5, after V lost 1 base and J lost 2 bases. CDR1 and CDR2 (germline): LGHNA, YNFKEQ. The CDR3 contains 16 residues. CDR3 protein: CASSQGRDRVNTEAFF. The CDR3 bases are TGTGCCAGCAGCCAAGGGCGGGACAGGGTAAACACTGAAGCTTTCTTT.

V is TRBV4-3 and J is TRBJ2-3; no clear D. The germline CDR1 and CDR2 sequences are LGHNA and YSLEER. The V gene lost 4 bases and the J gene lost 0 bases, with 8 bases spanning the gap. The length of the CDR3 is 14 residues. In DNA form, the CDR3 reads TGCGCCAGCAGCCCGTCGGGTAGCACAGATACGCAGTATTTT. Translated: CASSPSGSTDTQYF.

The chain carries TRBV6-5 and TRBJ2-2; 7 bases are a match to TRBD2. Trimming cost V 8 bases and J 3 bases; bases outside gene matches: 3. CDR3 length: 13 amino acids. Germline CDR1 MNHEY, CDR2 SVGAGI. The CDR3 DNA sequence: TGTGCCAGCTCGCTAGCGGACACCGGGGAGCTGTTTTTT. It yields the protein CASSLADTGELFF.

The J gene is TRBJ2-7, the V gene TRBV5-1; D possibly corresponds to TRBD2 (5 bases). Between the trimmed V and J ends, which lost 8 bases and 1 base, there was a span of 10 bases. The germline CDR1 and CDR2 sequences are SGHRS and YFSETQ. The CDR3 runs to 12 residues. The CDR3 region is CASSGESYEQYF. In DNA form, the CDR3 reads TGCGCCAGTTCTGGGGAGTCCTACGAGCAGTACTTC.

The chain employs TRBV9 and TRBJ2-1; 10 nucleotides align to TRBD2. With V trimmed by 3 bases and J by 9 bases, 9 bases remained unmatched. The CDR3 runs to 15 residues. Per the germline V gene, CDR1 is SGDLS and CDR2 is YYNGEE. CDR3 in DNA: TGTGCCAGCAGCGCCAGCGGGAGGGCCTCTGGTGAGCAGTTCTTC. Its protein is CASSASGRASGEQFF. Full variable domain (outside the CDR3, taken from reference TRBV9 and TRBJ2-1): DSGVTQTPKHLITATGQRVTLRCSPRSGDLSVYWYQQSLDQGLQFLIQYYNGEERAKGNILERFSAQQFPDLHSELNLSSLELGDSALYFCASSASGRASGEQFFGPGTRLTVL.

The chain uses TRBV6-5 and TRBJ1-5, with 7 bases fitting TRBD1. Germline CDR1 reads MNHEY; CDR2 reads SVGAGI. CDR3 length: 15 amino acids. V trimming: 5 bases; J trimming: 0 bases; junction bases outside the gene matches: 4. CDR3 loop: CASSPRDSSNQPQHF. The DNA for the CDR3 is TGTGCCAGCAGTCCCAGGGACAGTAGCAATCAGCCCCAGCATTTT.

V usage is TRBV7-2 and J usage is TRBJ2-3; 7 bases fit TRBD1. Germline values: CDR1 SGHTA, CDR2 FQGNSA. J was trimmed by 6 bases and V by 2 bases; bases with no gene match: 5. CDR3 length equals 14 residues. CDR3 bases: TGTGCCAGCAGCTTAACACCAGGGGGTGATACGCAGTATTTT. As protein: CASSLTPGGDTQYF.

J is TRBJ2-5 and V is TRBV5-4; maybe TRBD1 (5 bases). This CDR3 contains 13 residues. V lost 1 base and J 5 bases, leaving 9 bases between the germline ends. From germline, CDR1 is SGHNT and CDR2 YYREEE (reference sequence). This chain's CDR3 is CASSLQGTETQYF. CDR3 coding DNA: TGTGCCAGCAGCTTGCAGGGAACCGAGACCCAGTACTTC.

The chain has TRBV14 and TRBJ2-1; 10 nucleotides match TRBD2. The CDR3 is made up of 16 amino acids. Germline V CDR1 and CDR2: SGHDN, FVKESK. The ends lost 4 bases at V and 1 base at J; junction bases unmatched: 4. CDR3 bases: TGTGCCAGCAGCCCTAGCGGGAGTGTGTCCTACAATGAGCAGTTCTTC. Its translation is CASSPSGSVSYNEQFF.

V usage is TRBV6-1 and J usage is TRBJ2-5; 10 bases fit TRBD1. Germline loops: CDR1 MNHNS, CDR2 SASEGT. The CDR3 is 15 amino acids. Trimming at V came to 2 bases and at J to 7 bases, leaving 7 bases not matched to a gene. CDR3 coding DNA: TGTGCCAGCAGTGAATGGGGGACAGGGGAGGTGACCCAGTACTTC. Translation: CASSEWGTGEVTQYF.

This clone turned up a few times. CDR3 nucleotides: TGTGCCAGCAGCCCCGTAGGAGGTGAAGCTTTCTTT. Its translation: CASSPVGGEAFF. The rearrangement uses TRBV6-6 and TRBJ1-1; D is ambiguous. V shed 6 bases and J shed 7 bases, with 12 bases lying between them. Looked up from germline, CDR1 is MNHNY and CDR2 is SVGAGI (reference sequence). The CDR3 loop spans 12 amino acids.

With regard to this clone: Because the CDR3 is missing its conserved closing phenylalanine or tryptophan, this is likely a read error. The chain uses TRBV2 and TRBJ1-2; weak D call: TRBD1 (6 bases). Germline values: CDR1 SNHLY, CDR2 FYNNEI. The V end was cut by 0 bases, the J end by 6 bases, with 11 bases between. The CDR3 totals 14 residues. The CDR3 region is CASSEARQGNGYTL. The CDR3 DNA reads as TGTGCCAGCAGTGAAGCGAGGCAGGGGAATGGCTACACCCTC.

This clone was seen a single time. V is TRBV14 and J is TRBJ2-1; no definite D call. The CDR3 runs 20 residues. The germline V gene encodes CDR1 SGHDN and CDR2 FVKESK. The ends were cut back, 4 bases at V and 0 bases at J, with 25 bases in the middle. The CDR3 region is CASSLRLVGRPRISYNEQFF. The CDR3 DNA reads as TGTGCCAGCAGCCTCCGGTTGGTGGGCAGGCCAAGAATCTCCTACAATGAGCAGTTCTTC.

The chain carries TRBV5-6 and TRBJ2-2; D gene unclear. This CDR3 has 14 residues. Trimming stripped 0 bases from V and 2 bases from J, with 5 bases between. The germline V gene has CDR1 SGHDT and CDR2 YYEEEE. Here the CDR3 DNA reads TGTGCCAGCAGCTTGGAGCGCAACACCGGGGAGCTGTTTTTT. It translates to CASSLERNTGELFF.

The chain combines TRBV5-1 with TRBJ1-5; possibly TRBD1 for D (6 bases). This CDR3 is 15 amino acids long. The V gene lost 0 bases and the J gene lost 7 bases, with 14 bases spanning the gap. Germline V lookup: CDR1 SGHRS, CDR2 YFSETQ. CDR3 region: CASSLEGGGHQPQHF. The CDR3 coding sequence is TGCGCCAGCAGCTTGGAAGGCGGGGGCCACCAGCCCCAGCATTTT. The full variable domain, with the rest looked up from reference TRBV5-1 and TRBJ1-5, is KAGVTQTPRYLIKTRGQQVTLSCSPISGHRSVSWYQQTPGQGLQFLFEYFSETQRNKGNFPGRFSGRQFSNSRSEMNVSTLELGDSALYLCASSLEGGGHQPQHFGDGTRLSIL.

The CDR3 nucleotides read TGTGCCAGCGGGCAGTCGGGGTGGTATAGCAATCAGCCCCAGCATTTT. Its protein product is CASGQSGWYSNQPQHF. This chain connects TRBV28 to TRBJ1-5; D not certain. The CDR3 is 16 residues long. V was shortened by 8 bases and J by 0 bases, with 17 bases between the two germline ends. The germline V gene has CDR1 MDHEN and CDR2 SYDVKM.

This clone was recorded once. The chain links TRBV18 to TRBJ2-5, with D perhaps matching TRBD2 (6 bases). The V end was cut by 3 bases, the J end by 3 bases, with 14 bases between. This CDR3 contains 15 residues. Germline assignment: CDR1 KGHSH and CDR2 LQKENI. In DNA form, the CDR3 reads TGTGCCAGCTCACCCTGGACTACTAGGGAAGAGACCCAGTACTTC. Translating it yields CASSPWTTREETQYF.

The genes are TRBV19 and TRBJ2-3, with a tentative D call TRBD2 (6 bases). The germline V gene encodes CDR1 LNHDA and CDR2 SQIVND (reference sequence). Trimming removed 8 bases at V and 4 bases at J, with 22 bases between. CDR3 length: 16 amino acids. DNA for the CDR3: TGTGCCAGTGCACCGACACTAGCCGCTCGGGCAGATACGCAGTATTTT. This codes for CASAPTLAARADTQYF.

The chain combines TRBV5-1 with TRBJ2-2; D possibly corresponds to TRBD2 (7 bases). This CDR3 contains 16 residues. Germline V gives CDR1 SGHRS, CDR2 YFSETQ. The V end was cut by 4 bases, the J end by 0 bases, with 13 bases between. CDR3 sequence reads: CASSRTGGSNTGELFF. DNA of the CDR3: TGCGCCAGCAGCCGTACGGGGGGCTCGAACACCGGGGAGCTGTTTTTT.

The rearrangement links TRBV5-4 to TRBJ2-1; D is perhaps TRBD2 (6 bases). This CDR3 is 15 amino acids long. Germline V gene lookup returns CDR1 SGHNT and CDR2 YYREEE (reference sequence). Trimming removed 4 bases at V and 7 bases at J, with 18 bases between. CDR3 in amino acids: CASSPTGTQSNEQFF. In nucleotides, the CDR3 is TGTGCCAGCAGCCCAACCGGGACTCAATCGAATGAGCAGTTCTTC.

V usage is TRBV9 and J usage is TRBJ1-2; 8 positions match TRBD1. The CDR3 is 13 amino acids. Unmatched junction bases numbered 5, after V lost 2 bases and J lost 8 bases. CDR1 and CDR2 (germline): SGDLS, YYNGEE. The CDR3 is CASSVPTGGGYTF. CDR3 DNA sequence: TGTGCCAGCAGCGTGCCTACAGGGGGGGGCTACACCTTC.

This clone was detected once. The chain combines TRBV11-2 with TRBJ2-7; D possibly corresponds to TRBD1 (5 bases). Between the trimmed V and J ends, which lost 1 base and 6 bases, there was a span of 16 bases. The CDR3 consists of 15 residues. Germline V gene data show CDR1 as SGHAT and CDR2 as FQNNGV. CDR3 in DNA: TGTGCCAGCAGCTTAGGTCCCTCAGGGTACTCCGAGCAGTACTTC. Protein product: CASSLGPSGYSEQYF.

The V call is TRBV11-2, the J call TRBJ2-7, with D uncertain. CDR3 length: 13 residues. Germline-derived CDR1 and CDR2 are SGHAT and FQNNGV. Trimming pared 6 bases from V and 3 bases from J, leaving 12 bases between. The CDR3 region has the DNA TGTGCCAGCAGGGCGACCAGGTACTACGAGCAGTACTTC. Residues: CASRATRYYEQYF.

This sequence joins TRBV11-2 and TRBJ2-2; D gene ambiguous. The CDR3 has 12 residues. V shed 5 bases and J shed 6 bases, with 7 bases lying between them. Germline V gene data show CDR1 as SGHAT and CDR2 as FQNNGV. Here the CDR3 reads CASSVLAGELFF. The CDR3 DNA sequence: TGTGCCAGCAGCGTACTGGCCGGGGAGCTGTTTTTT.